The clone carrying this T cell receptor (beta chain) turned up a few times. The antigen is not known. This entry comes from a study of cytomegalovirus exposure and HLA in healthy donors. Study outcomes and limitations: Within an earlier analysis, most TCR beta V segments proved productive either about 87% or about 30% of the time. Researchers reportedly found TCR beta sequences accurately predicted most subjects' HLA-A and HLA-B alleles. Some V segments, including TRBV6-2 and TRBV6-3, were excluded as indistinguishable.

The study ran its PCR with 60 Vbeta and 13 Jbeta primers. The assay was immunoSEQ multiplex PCR, and TCRdb's table has in-frame clones only and misses some. The sample carries 100,000 to 150,000 clones, over 65% recorded once. The V segment lost 5 bases and the J segment 11 bases; nucleotides outside the gene matches: 4. This CDR3 is 13 amino acids long. Germline V gene data show CDR1 as SGHVS and CDR2 as FQNEAQ. Sample: PBMCs. The V call is TRBV7-8, the J call TRBJ2-3, with 13 nucleotides matching TRBD2. This sequence originates from a middle-aged man in good health and CMV-seronegative. The CDR3 region is CASSGLAGAEQYF. In DNA form, the CDR3 reads TGTGCCAGCAGCGGACTAGCGGGGGCCGAGCAGTATTTT.